The next 13 T cell receptor beta chains were all read from a single sample in a study of cytotoxic CD8 clonotypes in ibrutinib-treated CLL. Clones were read by immunoSEQ multiplex PCR, and TCRdb kept only the in-frame ones, dropping some. The sample consists of fewer than 50,000 clones, more than 60% of them appearing once. Source: PBMCs, taken after 12 months of ibrutinib treatment. These receptors originate from a human donor with chronic lymphocytic leukemia.

The CDR3 sequence: CAWSEERDQETQYF. The CDR3 nucleotides read TGTGCCTGGAGTGAAGAGCGGGATCAAGAGACCCAGTACTTC. V usage is TRBV30 and J usage is TRBJ2-5; 7 nucleotides align to TRBD2. CDR1 GTSNPN and CDR2 SVGIG come from the germline V gene (reference sequence). J was trimmed by 2 bases and V by 1 base; bases with no gene match: 4. The CDR3 is made up of 14 amino acids. Variable domain in full (rest from reference TRBV30 and TRBJ2-5): SQTIHQWPATLVQPVGSPLSLECTVEGTSNPNLYWYRQAAGRGLQLLFYSVGIGQISSEVPQNLSASRPQDRQFILSSKKLLLSDSGFYLCAWSEERDQETQYFGPGTRLLVL.

The chain employs TRBV5-1 and TRBJ1-4; 7 bases fit TRBD1. The CDR3 runs 16 residues. J gave up 5 bases and V 0 bases, and 7 bases lay outside the gene matches. The germline V gene encodes CDR1 SGHRS and CDR2 YFSETQ. This chain's CDR3 is CASSLAAPGGNEKLFF. CDR3 bases: TGCGCCAGCAGCTTGGCCGCACCAGGGGGGAATGAAAAACTGTTTTTT.

This clone has just one count. This sequence joins TRBV7-9 and TRBJ2-7, with unresolved D. This CDR3 spans 12 amino acids. Germline CDR1 SEHNR, CDR2 FQNEAQ (reference sequence). Trimming cost V 1 base and J 2 bases, with 3 bases left between them. CDR3 coding DNA: TGTGCCAGCAGCTTAGGTGCCTACGAGCAGTACTTC. Translated, it gives CASSLGAYEQYF.

V gene TRBV5-5 combines with J gene TRBJ2-1, with 9 bases identical to TRBD2. V shed 0 bases and J 5 bases; nucleotides not matched to a gene: 3. The CDR3 totals 15 residues. CDR1 and CDR2 from the germline V gene are SGHKS and YYEKEE (reference sequence). The CDR3 reads CASSLGLAGNNEQFF. The DNA for the CDR3 is TGTGCCAGCAGCTTGGGTCTAGCGGGAAACAATGAGCAGTTCTTC.

Only one count was recorded for this clone. The V gene is TRBV2, the J gene TRBJ2-5; D is undetermined. Germline V gene lookup returns CDR1 SNHLY and CDR2 FYNNEI. The CDR3 is 12 amino acids. The V and J ends lost 4 bases and 5 bases respectively, with 8 bases between them. The DNA of the CDR3 is TGTGCCAGCAGTGTCAAGGTTGAGACCCAGTACTTC. Its translation is CASSVKVETQYF.

The genes are TRBV5-4 and TRBJ1-4; 8 bases fit TRBD1. V shed 3 bases, J shed 13 bases, and the junction held 11 bases outside the gene matches. This CDR3 comprises 14 residues. Germline CDR1 reads SGHNT; CDR2 reads YYREEE (reference sequence). The CDR3 sequence is CASSSDRGDGGLFF. The CDR3 DNA is TGTGCCAGCAGCTCTGACAGGGGTGATGGGGGACTGTTTTTT.

The CDR3 DNA reads TGTGCCAGCAGTGCCACTGGAAATGAGCAGTTCTTC. Its protein is CASSATGNEQFF. The chain combines TRBV2 with TRBJ2-1; the D is unclear. This CDR3 is built from 12 residues. V was cut by 4 bases and J by 7 bases, with 8 bases left in between. CDR1 is SNHLY, CDR2 FYNNEI, per germline.

The chain employs TRBV2 and TRBJ2-1; tentative D call: TRBD1 (7 bases). Germline CDR1 and CDR2: SNHLY and FYNNEI. The CDR3 extends over 14 amino acids. V shed 2 bases and J shed 9 bases, with 14 bases lying between them. CDR3 protein: CASSEQGEVGEQFF. The CDR3 DNA reads as TGTGCCAGCAGTGAACAGGGGGAGGTTGGTGAGCAGTTCTTC.

This clone has just a few counts. The chain carries TRBV9 and TRBJ1-2; weak D call: TRBD1 (5 bases). CDR3 size: 14 residues. CDR1 SGDLS and CDR2 YYNGEE come from the germline V gene. The V gene lost 6 bases and the J gene lost 2 bases, with 14 bases spanning the gap. CDR3 amino acids: CASNKDRDNYGYTF. CDR3 coding DNA: TGTGCCAGCAATAAGGACCGGGACAACTATGGCTACACCTTC. Full variable domain (remainder filled in from reference TRBV9 and TRBJ1-2): DSGVTQTPKHLITATGQRVTLRCSPRSGDLSVYWYQQSLDQGLQFLIQYYNGEERAKGNILERFSAQQFPDLHSELNLSSLELGDSALYFCASNKDRDNYGYTFGSGTRLTVV.

V and J are TRBV29-1 and TRBJ1-1; the match to TRBD1 covers 7 bases. Germline V gives CDR1 SQVTM, CDR2 ANQGSEA. The ends lost 8 bases at V and 6 bases at J; junction bases unmatched: 6. The CDR3 has 11 amino acids. The CDR3 sequence is CSTRQGPEAFF. The CDR3 DNA is TGCAGCACCCGACAGGGCCCTGAAGCTTTCTTT.

The genes are TRBV19 and TRBJ2-3, with D possibly matching TRBD1 (6 bases). CDR3 length equals 15 residues. From germline, CDR1 is LNHDA and CDR2 SQIVND (reference sequence). Between the trimmed V and J ends, which lost 4 bases and 0 bases, there was a span of 11 bases. The CDR3 DNA reads as TGTGCCAGTAGTACAGGGGTTTCGAGCACAGATACGCAGTATTTT. This translates into CASSTGVSSTDTQYF.

The genes are TRBV6-5 and TRBJ2-3; 7 bases fit TRBD1. Germline V gene lookup returns CDR1 MNHEY and CDR2 SVGAGI. The J segment lost 3 bases and the V segment lost 6 bases, leaving 3 bases of the junction unmatched. CDR3 length equals 13 residues. CDR3 nucleotides: TGTGCCAGCAGACGACAGGGAACAGATACGCAGTATTTT. Its protein is CASRRQGTDTQYF.

The chain carries TRBV5-4 and TRBJ2-7; D may be TRBD1 (6 bases). V lost 2 bases to trimming and J lost 2 bases, with 11 bases between them. The CDR3 is 14 amino acids. Germline V gene data show CDR1 as SGHNT and CDR2 as YYREEE (reference sequence). As DNA, the CDR3 is TGTGCCAGCAGCTTACTGGACAGTCCCTACGAGCAGTACTTC. Its translation is CASSLLDSPYEQYF.